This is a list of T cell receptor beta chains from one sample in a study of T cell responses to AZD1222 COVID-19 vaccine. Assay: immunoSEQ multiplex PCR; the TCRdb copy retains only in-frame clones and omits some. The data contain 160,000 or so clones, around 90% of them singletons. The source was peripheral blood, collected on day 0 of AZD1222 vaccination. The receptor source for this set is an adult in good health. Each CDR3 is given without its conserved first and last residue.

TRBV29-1	STLREAYNEQF
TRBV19	ASSKGGLAGYNEQF
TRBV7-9	ASSSRRDSYYEQY
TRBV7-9	ASSSLWAPYEQY
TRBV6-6	ASSPGTGVYNEQF
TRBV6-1	ASSDLLSYEQY
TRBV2	ASSDYARGLNQPQH
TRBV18	ASSPPTGMDEQY
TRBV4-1	ASRVLAIHTDTQY
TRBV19	ASSIGLRVSPYEQY
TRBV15	ATSRDPRGFEGNQPQH
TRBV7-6	ASSLRTAGGGTGELF